This is a list of T cell receptor beta chains from one sample in a study of vaccination effects on CD4 cells after COVID-19. No cognate antigen is known for these TCRs. The assay was immunoSEQ multiplex PCR, and TCRdb's table has in-frame clones only and misses some. The table records tens of thousands of clones, 60% to 85% of them present only once. The sample here was CD4+ T cells from PBMCs cultured without peptide, taken before COVID-19 vaccination. These receptors all come from a human donor who had a prior SARS-CoV-2 infection. Both conserved end residues are part of each CDR3. Each record gives: J gene, V gene, D gene, clone size, CDR3 protein, CDR3 DNA. The D gene is left open where the match is weak. Some rows have no size entry. The others give once, few or many, or a class for an expanded clone.

j_call: TRBJ1-1; v_call: TRBV10-3; d_call: .; clone_size: once; cdr3_aa: CAISDPAKNTEAFF; cdr3_nt: TGTGCCATCAGTGACCCAGCAAAGAACACTGAAGCTTTCTTT
j_call: TRBJ1-1; v_call: TRBV5-1; d_call: .; clone_size: .; cdr3_aa: CASSLGAARNTEAFF; cdr3_nt: TGCGCCAGCAGCCTTGGGGCCGCACGGAACACTGAAGCTTTCTTT
j_call: TRBJ1-6; v_call: TRBV7-2; d_call: .; clone_size: .; cdr3_aa: CASSGMAYNSPLHF; cdr3_nt: TGTGCCAGCAGCGGCATGGCTTATAATTCACCCCTCCACTTT
j_call: TRBJ2-2; v_call: TRBV6-2/TRBV6-3; d_call: TRBD2; clone_size: .; cdr3_aa: CASSYSSSGSRPNTGELFF; cdr3_nt: TGTGCCAGCAGTTACTCGTCTAGCGGGAGCCGTCCAAACACCGGGGAGCTGTTTTTT
j_call: TRBJ2-7; v_call: TRBV11-2; d_call: TRBD1; clone_size: .; cdr3_aa: CASSLAGRGRGYEQYF; cdr3_nt: TGTGCCAGCAGCTTAGCGGGCAGGGGGCGCGGGTACGAGCAGTACTTC
j_call: TRBJ2-7; v_call: TRBV29-1; d_call: TRBD1; clone_size: .; cdr3_aa: CSVWTGVLSYEQYF; cdr3_nt: TGCAGCGTCTGGACAGGGGTTTTATCCTACGAGCAGTACTTC
j_call: TRBJ1-1; v_call: TRBV19; d_call: TRBD1; clone_size: .; cdr3_aa: CASRDSTYTEAFF; cdr3_nt: TGTGCCAGCCGGGACAGTACTTACACTGAAGCTTTCTTT
j_call: TRBJ2-1; v_call: TRBV4-2; d_call: .; clone_size: .; cdr3_aa: CASSQDGRAYADNEQFF; cdr3_nt: TGTGCCAGCAGCCAAGATGGCAGGGCATACGCTGACAATGAGCAGTTCTTC
j_call: TRBJ2-3; v_call: TRBV29-1; d_call: TRBD2; clone_size: .; cdr3_aa: CSVVSGGRTDTQYF; cdr3_nt: TGCAGCGTTGTGTCGGGAGGCCGCACAGATACGCAGTATTTT
j_call: TRBJ2-3; v_call: TRBV13; d_call: TRBD2; clone_size: .; cdr3_aa: CASSGPLGLAGATDTQYF; cdr3_nt: TGTGCCAGCAGCGGCCCCCTCGGGTTAGCGGGGGCCACAGATACGCAGTATTTT
j_call: TRBJ1-4; v_call: TRBV30; d_call: .; clone_size: few; cdr3_aa: CAAEDEKLFF; cdr3_nt: TGTGCAGCGGAGGACGAAAAACTGTTTTTT
j_call: TRBJ2-7; v_call: TRBV6-5; d_call: .; clone_size: .; cdr3_aa: CASSYSASSPYEQYF; cdr3_nt: TGTGCCAGCAGTTACTCGGCTAGCAGCCCCTACGAGCAGTACTTC
j_call: TRBJ2-1; v_call: TRBV27; d_call: TRBD2; clone_size: .; cdr3_aa: CASSQREGQIHEQFF; cdr3_nt: TGTGCCAGCAGTCAGCGGGAGGGCCAAATCCATGAGCAGTTCTTC
j_call: TRBJ2-1; v_call: TRBV5-1; d_call: .; clone_size: few; cdr3_aa: CASSLAGLNEQFF; cdr3_nt: TGCGCCAGCAGCTTGGCCGGCCTCAATGAGCAGTTCTTC
j_call: TRBJ1-2; v_call: TRBV24-1; d_call: .; clone_size: .; cdr3_aa: CATSDLDGAGYTF; cdr3_nt: TGTGCCACCAGTGATTTGGACGGAGCTGGCTACACCTTC
j_call: TRBJ2-7; v_call: TRBV7-6; d_call: .; clone_size: .; cdr3_aa: CASSLVHGEQYF; cdr3_nt: TGTGCCAGCAGCTTAGTTCATGGGGAGCAGTACTTC
j_call: TRBJ2-7; v_call: TRBV19; d_call: TRBD2; clone_size: .; cdr3_aa: CASSGILAGGSYEQYF; cdr3_nt: TGTGCCAGTAGTGGGATTCTAGCGGGAGGATCCTACGAGCAGTACTTC
j_call: TRBJ2-3; v_call: TRBV27; d_call: TRBD1; clone_size: once; cdr3_aa: CASSYGTGSTDTQYF; cdr3_nt: TGTGCCAGCAGTTATGGGACAGGGAGCACAGATACGCAGTATTTT
j_call: TRBJ1-2; v_call: TRBV2; d_call: TRBD1; clone_size: .; cdr3_aa: CASPTGTGKGYTF; cdr3_nt: TGTGCCAGCCCAACCGGGACAGGGAAAGGCTACACCTTC
j_call: TRBJ1-2; v_call: TRBV5-5; d_call: .; clone_size: .; cdr3_aa: CASSLALAGVGGYTF; cdr3_nt: TGTGCCAGCAGCTTGGCCCTGGCGGGGGTTGGCGGCTACACCTTC
j_call: TRBJ2-5; v_call: TRBV19; d_call: TRBD1; clone_size: .; cdr3_aa: CASSMGGTGKGETQYF; cdr3_nt: TGTGCCAGTAGTATGGGTGGGACAGGGAAAGGAGAGACCCAGTACTTC
j_call: TRBJ1-4; v_call: TRBV18; d_call: .; clone_size: .; cdr3_aa: CASSPTGQGFEKLFF; cdr3_nt: TGTGCCAGCTCTCCCACCGGCCAGGGGTTTGAAAAACTGTTTTTT
j_call: TRBJ1-2; v_call: TRBV18; d_call: .; clone_size: .; cdr3_aa: CASSRGINYGYTF; cdr3_nt: TGTGCCAGCTCACGAGGGATAAACTATGGCTACACCTTC
j_call: TRBJ2-2; v_call: TRBV9; d_call: TRBD1; clone_size: .; cdr3_aa: CASSVGGQGGRELFF; cdr3_nt: TGTGCCAGCAGCGTAGGGGGACAGGGCGGACGGGAGCTGTTTTTT
j_call: TRBJ2-6; v_call: TRBV9; d_call: .; clone_size: .; cdr3_aa: CASSVPGANVLTF; cdr3_nt: TGTGCCAGCAGCGTCCCTGGGGCCAACGTCCTGACTTTC
j_call: TRBJ2-7; v_call: TRBV2; d_call: TRBD1; clone_size: .; cdr3_aa: CASGGQTYEQYF; cdr3_nt: TGTGCCAGTGGGGGACAGACCTACGAGCAGTACTTC
j_call: TRBJ2-5; v_call: TRBV4-1; d_call: TRBD1; clone_size: .; cdr3_aa: CASSQRDTGGQETQYF; cdr3_nt: TGCGCCAGCAGCCAGCGGGACACAGGGGGACAAGAGACCCAGTACTTC
j_call: TRBJ1-2; v_call: TRBV4-1; d_call: .; clone_size: .; cdr3_aa: CASSQGGGSSYGYTF; cdr3_nt: TGCGCCAGCAGCCAAGGGGGGGGATCGTCCTATGGCTACACCTTC
j_call: TRBJ2-7; v_call: TRBV15; d_call: .; clone_size: .; cdr3_aa: CATSRLGGPSRTYEQYF; cdr3_nt: TGTGCCACCAGCAGGTTGGGAGGCCCTTCGCGGACCTACGAGCAGTACTTC
j_call: TRBJ2-7; v_call: TRBV30; d_call: TRBD1; clone_size: .; cdr3_aa: CAWETGGTPVKYF; cdr3_nt: TGTGCCTGGGAGACAGGGGGTACGCCAGTAAAGTACTTC
j_call: TRBJ1-1; v_call: TRBV28; d_call: .; clone_size: .; cdr3_aa: CASSSPGAGVNTEAFF; cdr3_nt: TGTGCCAGCAGTTCCCCGGGGGCAGGGGTAAACACTGAAGCTTTCTTT
j_call: TRBJ2-7; v_call: TRBV6-6; d_call: .; clone_size: .; cdr3_aa: CATSVQYLREQYF; cdr3_nt: TGTGCCACCTCCGTGCAATACCTGCGCGAGCAGTACTTC
j_call: TRBJ2-5; v_call: TRBV5-6; d_call: .; clone_size: .; cdr3_aa: CASSLGHRGTQYF; cdr3_nt: TGTGCCAGCAGCTTGGGACATCGAGGGACCCAGTACTTC
j_call: TRBJ2-7; v_call: TRBV6-6; d_call: TRBD1; clone_size: .; cdr3_aa: CASTQSRGLGSYEQYF; cdr3_nt: TGTGCCAGCACCCAGAGCAGGGGGCTAGGGTCCTACGAGCAGTACTTC
j_call: TRBJ2-7; v_call: TRBV28; d_call: .; clone_size: .; cdr3_aa: CASSPRGFSYEQYF; cdr3_nt: TGTGCCAGCAGTCCCAGGGGATTTTCCTACGAGCAGTACTTC
j_call: TRBJ2-7; v_call: TRBV19; d_call: .; clone_size: .; cdr3_aa: CASSMRDISYEQYF; cdr3_nt: TGTGCCAGTAGTATGCGGGACATATCCTACGAGCAGTACTTC
j_call: TRBJ1-1; v_call: TRBV5-4; d_call: .; clone_size: .; cdr3_aa: CATTAQQTENTEAFF; cdr3_nt: TGTGCCACCACTGCGCAACAAACAGAGAACACTGAAGCTTTCTTT
j_call: TRBJ2-4; v_call: TRBV2; d_call: .; clone_size: .; cdr3_aa: CASSEGDLLAKNIQYF; cdr3_nt: TGTGCCAGCAGTGAGGGGGATCTGCTAGCCAAAAACATTCAGTACTTC
j_call: TRBJ2-1; v_call: TRBV7-9; d_call: .; clone_size: .; cdr3_aa: CASSPAPGSGSYNEQFF; cdr3_nt: TGTGCCAGCAGCCCTGCTCCAGGCAGCGGTTCCTACAATGAGCAGTTCTTC
j_call: TRBJ2-3; v_call: TRBV9; d_call: .; clone_size: .; cdr3_aa: CASSGSGTDTQYF; cdr3_nt: TGTGCCAGCAGCGGCTCAGGCACAGATACGCAGTATTTT
j_call: TRBJ2-5; v_call: TRBV4-3; d_call: .; clone_size: .; cdr3_aa: CASSQEISNGETQYF; cdr3_nt: TGCGCCAGCAGCCAAGAAATTAGCAACGGAGAGACCCAGTACTTC
j_call: TRBJ1-2; v_call: TRBV5-1; d_call: TRBD1; clone_size: few; cdr3_aa: CASRQGPTNYGYTF; cdr3_nt: TGCGCCAGCAGACAGGGGCCCACTAACTATGGCTACACCTTC
j_call: TRBJ2-7; v_call: TRBV19; d_call: TRBD2; clone_size: few; cdr3_aa: CASSQRGGEQYF; cdr3_nt: TGTGCCAGTAGTCAGCGGGGAGGGGAGCAGTACTTC
j_call: TRBJ1-1; v_call: TRBV9; d_call: .; clone_size: .; cdr3_aa: CASSVEQDTEAFF; cdr3_nt: TGTGCCAGCAGCGTAGAACAGGACACTGAAGCTTTCTTT
j_call: TRBJ1-2; v_call: TRBV7-2; d_call: .; clone_size: .; cdr3_aa: CASSLNRVNYYGYTF; cdr3_nt: TGTGCCAGCAGCTTAAACAGGGTAAACTACTATGGCTACACCTTC
j_call: TRBJ2-7; v_call: TRBV18; d_call: TRBD1; clone_size: .; cdr3_aa: CASSRDRSYEQYF; cdr3_nt: TGTGCCAGCTCACGGGACAGATCCTACGAGCAGTACTTC
j_call: TRBJ1-2; v_call: TRBV5-4; d_call: .; clone_size: .; cdr3_aa: CASSPGIGGRLYGYTF; cdr3_nt: TGTGCCAGCAGCCCGGGAATAGGAGGCAGATTATATGGCTACACCTTC
j_call: TRBJ2-3; v_call: TRBV5-1; d_call: TRBD1; clone_size: .; cdr3_aa: CASSLSWTGATDTQYF; cdr3_nt: TGCGCCAGCAGCTTGTCCTGGACAGGGGCAACAGATACGCAGTATTTT
j_call: TRBJ1-2; v_call: TRBV3-1/TRBV3-2; d_call: TRBD1; clone_size: .; cdr3_aa: CASSQESTGGRGYTF; cdr3_nt: TGTGCCAGCAGCCAAGAATCAACAGGGGGCAGGGGCTACACCTTC
j_call: TRBJ2-1; v_call: TRBV5-1; d_call: .; clone_size: .; cdr3_aa: CASSLKGGTGSLQFF; cdr3_nt: TGCGCCAGCAGCTTAAAGGGGGGGACTGGCTCCTTGCAGTTCTTC
j_call: TRBJ2-7; v_call: TRBV5-1; d_call: .; clone_size: .; cdr3_aa: CASSFSEGRGWHEQYF; cdr3_nt: TGCGCCAGCAGCTTCTCGGAGGGGAGAGGTTGGCACGAGCAGTACTTC